A selection of T cell receptor beta chains follows, all from one sample in a study of T cell changes during pregnancy in multiple sclerosis. Using immunoSEQ multiplex PCR, the repertoire was profiled, and TCRdb retains in-frame clones only, with some absent. The sample yields about 30,000 clones, more than 75% seen once. Sequencing used peripheral blood, obtained in the second trimester of pregnancy. The receptors originated from a female donor in good health, enrolled as a control in a pregnancy study. The CDR3 runs from the conserved cysteine through the conserved F or W. The D gene is left open where the match is weak. Only part of the rows carry a size: once, few, many, or a class if the clone is expanded.

V gene	J gene	clone size	D gene	CDR3 DNA	CDR3 protein
TRBV9	TRBJ1-3	-	-	TGTGCCAGCAGCACAACACGGGGTTTAGGTAGCACCATATATTTT	CASSTTRGLGSTIYF
TRBV19	TRBJ2-5	-	TRBD1	TGTGCCAGTAGCGTCAGGGGGCAGCCACAAGAGACCCAGTACTTC	CASSVRGQPQETQYF
TRBV28	TRBJ2-7	-	-	TGTGCCAGCAGTCCAGCGGCGACCTACGAGCAGTACTTC	CASSPAATYEQYF
TRBV5-1	TRBJ1-4	-	-	TGCGCCAGCAGCCTAAGGGACGGGGGGGCTGAAAAACTGTTTTTT	CASSLRDGGAEKLFF
TRBV19	TRBJ1-5	-	TRBD1	TGTGCCAGTAGTCCAGGACAGGGGGTAGGTAATCAGCCCCAGCATTTT	CASSPGQGVGNQPQHF
TRBV5-1	TRBJ1-2	-	-	TGCGCCAGCAGCGAGACAGGCAACTATGGCTACACCTTC	CASSETGNYGYTF
TRBV5-4	TRBJ2-7	-	-	TGTGCCAGCAGCCTGTCGGAGGGGGCTGCCTACGAGCAGTACTTC	CASSLSEGAAYEQYF
TRBV7-9	TRBJ1-1	-	-	TGTGCCAGCAGCCCCGCACGGGGGTCGTCGGACACTGAAGCTTTCTTT	CASSPARGSSDTEAFF
TRBV28	TRBJ2-7	once	TRBD2	TGTGCCAGCAGTCCGGGACTAGCGGGAGGCGAGCAGTACTTC	CASSPGLAGGEQYF
TRBV7-3	TRBJ1-2	-	-	TGTGCCAGCAGCTTGCCCCCGGGCTATGGCTACACCTTC	CASSLPPGYGYTF
TRBV4-1	TRBJ2-7	-	TRBD2	TGCGCCAGCAGCCAAGGACTAGCGGGCGGTGAAGATTACGAGCAGTACTTC	CASSQGLAGGEDYEQYF
TRBV27	TRBJ2-5	-	TRBD2	TGTGCCAGCAGTTTAGGGCTAGCGGGAACAGAGACCCAGTACTTC	CASSLGLAGTETQYF
TRBV10-3	TRBJ1-5	-	-	TGTGCCATCAGGGCAGGGCATAATAGCAATCAGCCCCAGCATTTT	CAIRAGHNSNQPQHF
TRBV7-8	TRBJ2-3	once	-	TGTGCCAGCAGCTTAGAGGAGGCTAGCACAGATACGCAGTATTTT	CASSLEEASTDTQYF
TRBV11-2	TRBJ2-7	once	TRBD2	TGTGCCAGCAGCTTCGGGACTAGCGGGGTCAGCTCCTACGAGCAGTACTTC	CASSFGTSGVSSYEQYF